What follows describes a single T cell receptor beta chain. The antigen this receptor binds is unknown. No much larger clone exists at a distance of one base, and base qualities are not known. A distance of 3 bases separates the germline ends of V and J, which lose 3 bases and 0 bases respectively. Spanning cysteine to phenylalanine, the CDR3 consists of 13 amino acids. Just CDR3 DNA is preserved here, 39 bases in frame from base 1. CDR1 and CDR2 (SGHAT, FQNNGV) derive from the germline V gene. The data derive from a study of OX40 agonist ivuxolimab in advanced cancers. Study-level background: Ivuxolimab was a fully human IgG2 agonistic monoclonal antibody targeting the costimulatory receptor OX40 (CD134). Intravenous ivuxolimab was administered to patients every 2 weeks at six dose levels: 0.01, 0.1, 0.3, 1.5, 3 and 10 mg/kg. Of the approximately 54 patients in dose escalation, about 20 had hepatocellular carcinoma, around 15 had melanoma, 9 had renal cell carcinoma and 9 had head and neck cancer. In the dose-escalation cohort, around 80% of patients were male, and the mean age was 60 years with a range of about 20 to 79. Prior anti-PD-1, anti-PD-L1 or anti-CTLA-4 therapy was permitted, and checkpoint inhibitors had been received by around 40% of dose-escalation patients. Partial responses were achieved by three dose-escalation patients, of whom one had hepatocellular carcinoma and two had cutaneous melanoma. The purpose of peripheral TCRbeta sequencing was to test whether ivuxolimab changed TCR sequence diversity and led to clonal T-cell expansion. The monotherapy dose-escalation portion (N ≈ 52 patients) of the phase I ivuxolimab trial is reported in the paper. The paper as a whole reports these results and caveats: After ivuxolimab, CD8+ T cells had more expanded clones than CD4+ T cells on average. At doses of 0.1 to 3.0 mg/kg, clonal expansion of both CD4+ and CD8+ blood T cells was observed from baseline to week 6. Partial responders in the 0.1-3.0 mg/kg groups had among the lowest normalized peripheral clonal expansion, especially among CD8+ T cells. Which antigens the clonally expanded peripheral T cells were specific for was not determined. Low levels of normalized T-cell clonal expansion were also seen in some nonresponding patients.

To sequence the TCRbeta CDR3 region, genomic DNA was isolated from the sorted cells. TCRbeta CDR3 regions were sequenced using the immunoSEQ Assay. The source is immuneACCESS, and TCRdb retained only in-frame sequences with V and J called. Part of the clones is not carried over; for the studies checked, unresolved V genes explain less than half of this, and the remainder is unexplained. The sample data list roughly 60,000 clones, and roughly 86% of these were observed just once. Of the sample, 5.2% falls within the top ten clones. Patients with autoimmune disease history or receiving systemic immunosuppression were excluded from the trial. In every dose cohort, peripheral blood was drawn for TCR sequencing at baseline, cycle 4 day 1, and cycle 7 day 1. The samples were taken from a phase I, first-in-human, multicenter, open-label dose-escalation trial of ivuxolimab. Adults with locally advanced or metastatic melanoma, renal cell carcinoma, hepatocellular carcinoma or head and neck squamous cell carcinoma were enrolled in the trial. Before TCR sequencing, CD4+ T cells and CD8+ T cells from peripheral blood were sorted into separate populations.

The source is an adult with an advanced solid tumor such as melanoma, head and neck, liver or kidney cancer. The receptor chain draws on TRBV11-2 and TRBJ1-5; the D gene remains uncertain. The sequencing used CD4+ or CD8+ T cells sorted from blood, collected in a trial of the OX40 agonist ivuxolimab. The bases read TGTGCCAGCAGCTTTCATAGCAATCAGCCCCAGCATTTT. This gives the protein CASSFHSNQPQHF.